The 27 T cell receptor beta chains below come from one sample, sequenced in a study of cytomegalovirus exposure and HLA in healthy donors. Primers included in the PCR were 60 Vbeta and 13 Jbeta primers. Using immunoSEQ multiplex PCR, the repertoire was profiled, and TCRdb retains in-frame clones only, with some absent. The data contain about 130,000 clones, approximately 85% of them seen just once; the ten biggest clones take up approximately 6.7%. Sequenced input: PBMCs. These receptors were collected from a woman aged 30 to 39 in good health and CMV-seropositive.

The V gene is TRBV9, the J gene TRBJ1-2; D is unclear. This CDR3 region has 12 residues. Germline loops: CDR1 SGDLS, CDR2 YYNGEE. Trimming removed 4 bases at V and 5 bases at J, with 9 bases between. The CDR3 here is CASSTLTYGYTF. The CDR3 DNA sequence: TGTGCCAGCAGCACCCTTACTTATGGCTACACCTTC.

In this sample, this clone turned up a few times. CDR3 region: CATSREGAAGEQYF. CDR3 nucleotides: TGTGCCACCAGCAGAGAGGGGGCGGCGGGCGAGCAGTACTTC. The genes are TRBV15 and TRBJ2-7; perhaps TRBD1 as D (6 bases). This CDR3 contains 14 residues. Trimming pared 0 bases from V and 6 bases from J, leaving 12 bases between. In germline, CDR1 is LNHNV, CDR2 YYDKDF (reference sequence).

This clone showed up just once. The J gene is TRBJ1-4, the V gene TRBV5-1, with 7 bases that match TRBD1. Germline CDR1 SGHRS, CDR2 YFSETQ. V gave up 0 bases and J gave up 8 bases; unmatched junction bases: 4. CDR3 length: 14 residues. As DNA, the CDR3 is TGCGCCAGCAGCTTGGACCAGGGGGGCGAAAAACTGTTTTTT. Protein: CASSLDQGGEKLFF. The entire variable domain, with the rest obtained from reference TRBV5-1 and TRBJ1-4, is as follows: KAGVTQTPRYLIKTRGQQVTLSCSPISGHRSVSWYQQTPGQGLQFLFEYFSETQRNKGNFPGRFSGRQFSNSRSEMNVSTLELGDSALYLCASSLDQGGEKLFFGSGTQLSVL.

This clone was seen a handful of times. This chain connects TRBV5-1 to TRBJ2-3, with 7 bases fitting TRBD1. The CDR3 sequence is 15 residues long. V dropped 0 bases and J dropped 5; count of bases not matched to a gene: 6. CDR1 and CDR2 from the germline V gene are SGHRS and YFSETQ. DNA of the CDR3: TGCGCCAGCAGCTTGGGACAGGGTCAGGGAGATACGCAGTATTTT. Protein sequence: CASSLGQGQGDTQYF.

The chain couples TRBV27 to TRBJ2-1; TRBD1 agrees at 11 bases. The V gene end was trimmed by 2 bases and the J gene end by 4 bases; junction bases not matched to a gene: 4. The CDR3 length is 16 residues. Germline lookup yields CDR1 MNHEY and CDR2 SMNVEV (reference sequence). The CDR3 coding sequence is TGTGCCAGCAGTTTAGAGGGGACAGGGGGATACAATGAGCAGTTCTTC. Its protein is CASSLEGTGGYNEQFF.

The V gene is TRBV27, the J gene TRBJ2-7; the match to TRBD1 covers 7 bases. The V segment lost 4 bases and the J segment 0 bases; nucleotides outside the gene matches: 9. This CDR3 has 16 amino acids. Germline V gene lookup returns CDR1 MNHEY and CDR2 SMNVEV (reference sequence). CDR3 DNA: TGTGCCAGCAGTTCCCCCACCGGGACAGACTCCTACGAGCAGTACTTC. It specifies CASSSPTGTDSYEQYF.

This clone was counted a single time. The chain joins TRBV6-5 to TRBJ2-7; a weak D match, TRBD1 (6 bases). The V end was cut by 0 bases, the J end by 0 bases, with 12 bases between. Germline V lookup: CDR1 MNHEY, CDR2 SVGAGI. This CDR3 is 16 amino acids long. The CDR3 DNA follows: TGTGCCAGCAGTTACTCTCGAACAGGGTTCTCCTACGAGCAGTACTTC. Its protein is CASSYSRTGFSYEQYF.

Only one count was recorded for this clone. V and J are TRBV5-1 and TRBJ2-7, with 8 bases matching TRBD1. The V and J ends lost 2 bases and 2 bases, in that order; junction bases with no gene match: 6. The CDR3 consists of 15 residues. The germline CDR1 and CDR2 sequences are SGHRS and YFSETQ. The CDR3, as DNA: TGCGCCAGCAGCTTAACAGGGGGTGCCACCTACGAGCAGTACTTC. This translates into CASSLTGGATYEQYF. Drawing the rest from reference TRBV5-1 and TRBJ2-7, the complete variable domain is KAGVTQTPRYLIKTRGQQVTLSCSPISGHRSVSWYQQTPGQGLQFLFEYFSETQRNKGNFPGRFSGRQFSNSRSEMNVSTLELGDSALYLCASSLTGGATYEQYFGPGTRLTVT.

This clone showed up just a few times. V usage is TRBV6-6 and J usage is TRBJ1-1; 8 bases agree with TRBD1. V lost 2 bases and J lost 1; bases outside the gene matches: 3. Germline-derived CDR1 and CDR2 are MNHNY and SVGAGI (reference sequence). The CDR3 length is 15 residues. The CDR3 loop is CASSYGDRRNTEAFF. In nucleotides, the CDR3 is TGTGCCAGCAGTTACGGGGACAGGAGGAACACTGAAGCTTTCTTT.

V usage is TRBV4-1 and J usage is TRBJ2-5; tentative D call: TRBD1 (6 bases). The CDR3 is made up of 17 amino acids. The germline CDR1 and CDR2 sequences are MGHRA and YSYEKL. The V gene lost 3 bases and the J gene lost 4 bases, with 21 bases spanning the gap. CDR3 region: CASSQGAGRGALETQYF. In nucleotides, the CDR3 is TGCGCCAGCAGCCAGGGGGCTGGGAGAGGAGCGTTAGAGACCCAGTACTTC.

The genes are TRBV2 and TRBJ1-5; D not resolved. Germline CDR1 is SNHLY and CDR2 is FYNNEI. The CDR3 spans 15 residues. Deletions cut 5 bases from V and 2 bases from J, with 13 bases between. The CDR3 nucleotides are TGTGCCAGCAGTCCTTGGAGGTCCGGCAATCAGCCCCAGCATTTT. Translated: CASSPWRSGNQPQHF.

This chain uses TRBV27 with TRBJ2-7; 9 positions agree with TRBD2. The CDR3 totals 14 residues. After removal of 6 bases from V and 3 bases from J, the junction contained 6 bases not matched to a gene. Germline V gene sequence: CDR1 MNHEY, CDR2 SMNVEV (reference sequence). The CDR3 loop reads CASRPAGGGYEQYF. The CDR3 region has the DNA TGTGCCAGCAGGCCGGCGGGGGGGGGCTACGAGCAGTACTTC.

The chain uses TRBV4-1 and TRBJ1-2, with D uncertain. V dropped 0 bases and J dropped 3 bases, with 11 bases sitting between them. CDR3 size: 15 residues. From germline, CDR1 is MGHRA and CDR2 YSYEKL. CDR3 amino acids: CASSQDWAAYYGYTF. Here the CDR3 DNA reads TGCGCCAGCAGCCAAGATTGGGCAGCCTACTATGGCTACACCTTC.

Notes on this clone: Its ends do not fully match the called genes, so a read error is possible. Here the CDR3 reads CAWSENSAGRKLF. The DNA of the CDR3 is TGTGCCTGGAGTGAAAATTCGGCTGGGAGAAAACTCTTT. The chain has TRBV30 and TRBJ1-1, with D uncertain. The CDR3 length is 13 residues. Looked up from germline, CDR1 is GTSNPN and CDR2 is SVGIG (reference sequence).

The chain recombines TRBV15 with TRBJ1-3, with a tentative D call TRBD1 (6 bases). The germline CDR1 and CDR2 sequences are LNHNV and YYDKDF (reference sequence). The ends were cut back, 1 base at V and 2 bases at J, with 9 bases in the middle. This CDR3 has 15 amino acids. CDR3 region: CATSRGQGTGNTIYF. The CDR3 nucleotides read TGTGCCACCAGCAGAGGGCAGGGGACTGGAAACACCATATATTTT.

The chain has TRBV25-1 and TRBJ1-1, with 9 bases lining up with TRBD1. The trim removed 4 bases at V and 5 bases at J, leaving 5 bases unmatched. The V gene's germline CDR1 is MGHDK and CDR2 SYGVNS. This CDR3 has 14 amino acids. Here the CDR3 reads CASSADRGSTEAFF. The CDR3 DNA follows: TGTGCCAGCAGTGCGGACAGGGGATCAACTGAAGCTTTCTTT.

The CDR3 reads CASNQQGLNTEAFF. In DNA form, the CDR3 reads TGTGCCAGTAACCAACAGGGACTAAACACTGAAGCTTTCTTT. The J gene is TRBJ1-1, the V gene TRBV19, with a tentative D call TRBD1 (6 bases). The germline gives CDR1 LNHDA, CDR2 SQIVND (reference sequence). V dropped 7 bases and J dropped 2 bases, with 14 bases sitting between them. The CDR3 length is 14 residues. Drawing the rest from reference TRBV19 and TRBJ1-1, the complete variable domain is DGGITQSPKYLFRKEGQNVTLSCEQNLNHDAMYWYRQDPGQGLRLIYYSQIVNDFQKGDIAEGYSVSREKKESFPLTVTSAQKNPTAFYLCASNQQGLNTEAFFGQGTRLTVV.

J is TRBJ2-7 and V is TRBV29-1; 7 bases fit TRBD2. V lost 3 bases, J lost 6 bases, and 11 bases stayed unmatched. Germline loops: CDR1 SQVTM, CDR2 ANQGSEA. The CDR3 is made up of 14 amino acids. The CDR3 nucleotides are TGCAGCGTTGAGCTGGCGGGAGTAAGCGGCGAGCAGTACTTC. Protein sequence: CSVELAGVSGEQYF.

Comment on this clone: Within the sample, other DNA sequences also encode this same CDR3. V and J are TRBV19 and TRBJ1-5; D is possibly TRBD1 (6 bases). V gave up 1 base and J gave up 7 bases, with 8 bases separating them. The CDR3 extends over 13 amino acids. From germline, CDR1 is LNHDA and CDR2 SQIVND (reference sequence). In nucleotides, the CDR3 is TGTGCCAGTAGTATAGGAGGGGGACAGCCCCAGCATTTT. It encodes CASSIGGGQPQHF.

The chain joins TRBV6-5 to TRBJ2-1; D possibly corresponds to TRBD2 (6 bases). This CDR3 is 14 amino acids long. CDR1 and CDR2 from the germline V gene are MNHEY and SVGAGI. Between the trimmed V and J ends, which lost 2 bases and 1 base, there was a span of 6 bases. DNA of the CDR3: TGTGCCAGCAGTTACGGGGGGTCCTACAATGAGCAGTTCTTC. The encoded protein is CASSYGGSYNEQFF.

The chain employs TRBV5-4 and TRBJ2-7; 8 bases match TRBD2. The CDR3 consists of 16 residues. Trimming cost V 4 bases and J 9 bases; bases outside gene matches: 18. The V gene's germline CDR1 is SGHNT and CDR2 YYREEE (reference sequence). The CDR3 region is CASSTSRGTRKDRQYF. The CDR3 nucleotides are TGTGCCAGCAGCACCTCGCGCGGGACTAGAAAAGATAGGCAGTACTTC. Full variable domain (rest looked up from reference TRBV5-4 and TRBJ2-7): ETGVTQSPTHLIKTRGQQVTLRCSSQSGHNTVSWYQQALGQGPQFIFQYYREEENGRGNFPPRFSGLQFPNYSSELNVNALELDDSALYLCASSTSRGTRKDRQYFGPGTRLTVT.

For the CDR3, the DNA is TGCGCCAGCAGCTTAATAACAGGGAGCACTGAAGCTTTCTTT. Its protein product is CASSLITGSTEAFF. This rearrangement joins TRBV5-1 to TRBJ1-1; TRBD1 is a possible D gene (6 bases). The CDR3 spans 14 residues. The V gene lost 2 bases and the J gene lost 4 bases, with 12 bases spanning the gap. CDR1 and CDR2 (germline): SGHRS, YFSETQ.

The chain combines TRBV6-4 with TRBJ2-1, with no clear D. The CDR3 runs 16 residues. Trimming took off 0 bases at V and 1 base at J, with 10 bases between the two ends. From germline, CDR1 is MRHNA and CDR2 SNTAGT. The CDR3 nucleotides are TGTGCCAGCAGTGACTCGTTTAGGAGATCCTACAATGAGCAGTTCTTC. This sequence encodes CASSDSFRRSYNEQFF.

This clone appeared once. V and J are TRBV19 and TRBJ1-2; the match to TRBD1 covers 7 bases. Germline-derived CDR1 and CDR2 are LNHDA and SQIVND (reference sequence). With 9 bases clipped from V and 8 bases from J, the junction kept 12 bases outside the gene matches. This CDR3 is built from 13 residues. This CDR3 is CASDLQGGGGYTF. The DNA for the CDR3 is TGTGCCAGCGATCTCCAGGGGGGCGGGGGCTACACCTTC.

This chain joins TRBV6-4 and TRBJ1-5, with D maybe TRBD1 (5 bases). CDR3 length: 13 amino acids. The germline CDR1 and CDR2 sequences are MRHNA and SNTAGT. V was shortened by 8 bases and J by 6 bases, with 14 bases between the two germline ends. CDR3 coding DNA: TGTGCCAGCTCTGGGGGGAGAGGTCAGCCCCAGCATTTT. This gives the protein CASSGGRGQPQHF.

CDR3 protein: CASSLPDRDGEQYF. CDR3 nucleotides: TGTGCCAGCAGCTTACCAGACAGGGACGGAGAGCAGTACTTC. This chain uses TRBV7-3 with TRBJ2-7; 7 bases align to TRBD1. Germline CDR1 reads SGHTA; CDR2 reads FQGTGA. There are 14 residues in the CDR3. V lost 2 bases and J lost 7; bases outside the gene matches: 8.

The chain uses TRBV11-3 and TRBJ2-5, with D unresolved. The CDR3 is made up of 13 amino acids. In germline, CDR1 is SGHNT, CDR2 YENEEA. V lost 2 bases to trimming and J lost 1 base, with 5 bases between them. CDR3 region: CASSLYGQETQYF. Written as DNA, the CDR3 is TGTGCCAGCAGCTTATACGGCCAAGAGACCCAGTACTTC.